This T cell receptor (beta chain) was captured in a study of cytomegalovirus exposure and HLA in healthy donors. Study-wide results and limits: There was a cluster of highly shared sequence variants that was likely a sequencing artifact. Compared with the approximately 680-donor mean, an Asian-associated ancestry cluster reportedly had fewer N-insertions, according to a later analysis.

This clone was found a few times. The target antigen is unknown. Both 60 Vbeta primers and 13 Jbeta primers went into the PCR. Using immunoSEQ multiplex PCR, the repertoire was profiled, and TCRdb retains in-frame clones only, with some absent. The data show 100,000 to 150,000 clones, approximately 86% seen once. Germline V gene sequence: CDR1 ENHRY, CDR2 SYGVKD. The CDR3 runs to 11 residues. V lost 11 bases, J lost 5 bases, and 12 bases lay in between. Material: PBMCs. The TCR sequence derives from a boy between 10 and 17 years old in good health and CMV-seronegative. The chain is built from TRBV10-3 and TRBJ1-1; D ambiguous. CDR3 DNA sequence: TGTGCCGTCGCTGGAGGGACTGAAGCTTTCTTT. The encoded protein is CAVAGGTEAFF.